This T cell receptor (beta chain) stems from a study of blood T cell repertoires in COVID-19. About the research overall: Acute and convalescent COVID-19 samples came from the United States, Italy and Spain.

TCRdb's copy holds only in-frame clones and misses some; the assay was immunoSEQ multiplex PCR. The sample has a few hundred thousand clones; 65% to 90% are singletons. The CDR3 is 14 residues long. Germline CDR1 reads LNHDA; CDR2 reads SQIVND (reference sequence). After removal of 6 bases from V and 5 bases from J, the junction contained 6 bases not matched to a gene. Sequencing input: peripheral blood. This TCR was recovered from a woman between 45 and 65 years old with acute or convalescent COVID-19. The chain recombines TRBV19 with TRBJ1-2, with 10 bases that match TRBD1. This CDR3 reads CASRIPGQGYGYTF. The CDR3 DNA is TGTGCCAGTAGGATACCGGGACAGGGGTATGGCTACACCTTC.